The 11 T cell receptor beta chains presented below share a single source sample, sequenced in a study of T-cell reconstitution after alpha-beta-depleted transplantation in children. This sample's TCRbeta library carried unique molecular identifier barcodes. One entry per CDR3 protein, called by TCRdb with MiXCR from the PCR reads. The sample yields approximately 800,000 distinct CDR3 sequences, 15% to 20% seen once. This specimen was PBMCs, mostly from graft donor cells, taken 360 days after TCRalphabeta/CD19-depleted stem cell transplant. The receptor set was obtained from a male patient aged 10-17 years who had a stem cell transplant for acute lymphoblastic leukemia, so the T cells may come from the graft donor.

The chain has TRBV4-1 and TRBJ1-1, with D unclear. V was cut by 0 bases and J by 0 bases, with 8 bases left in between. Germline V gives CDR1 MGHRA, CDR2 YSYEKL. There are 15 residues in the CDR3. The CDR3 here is CASSQDPSMNTEAFF. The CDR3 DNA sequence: TGCGCCAGCAGCCAAGACCCGAGCATGAACACTGAAGCTTTCTTT.

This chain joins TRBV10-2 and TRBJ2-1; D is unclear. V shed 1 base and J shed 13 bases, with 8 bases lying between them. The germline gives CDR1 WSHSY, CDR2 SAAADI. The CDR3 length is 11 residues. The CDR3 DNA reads TGCGCCAGCAGTGAGTGGGGATATCAGTTCTTC. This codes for CASSEWGYQFF.

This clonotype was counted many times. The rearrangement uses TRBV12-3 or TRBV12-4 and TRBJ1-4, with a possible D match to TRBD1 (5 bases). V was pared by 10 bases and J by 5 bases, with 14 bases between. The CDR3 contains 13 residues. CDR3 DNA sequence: TGTGCCATACAGACAGATAAAAATGAAAAACTGTTTTTT. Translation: CAIQTDKNEKLFF.

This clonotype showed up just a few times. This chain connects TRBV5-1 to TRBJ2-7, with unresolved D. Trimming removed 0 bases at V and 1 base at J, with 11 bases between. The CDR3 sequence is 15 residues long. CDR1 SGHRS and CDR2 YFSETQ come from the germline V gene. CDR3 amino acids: CASSLVGPISYEQYF. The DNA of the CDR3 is TGCGCCAGCAGCTTGGTCGGCCCTATATCCTACGAGCAGTACTTC.

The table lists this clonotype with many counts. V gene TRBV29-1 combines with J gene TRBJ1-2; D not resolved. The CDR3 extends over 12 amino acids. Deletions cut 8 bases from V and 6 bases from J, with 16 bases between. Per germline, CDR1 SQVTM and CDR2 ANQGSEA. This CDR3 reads CSSSAALHGYTF. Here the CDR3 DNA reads TGCAGCTCCTCCGCGGCTTTACATGGCTACACCTTC. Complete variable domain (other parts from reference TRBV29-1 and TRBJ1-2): SAVISQKPSRDICQRGTSLTIQCQVDSQVTMMFWYRQQPGQSLTLIATANQGSEATYESGFVIDKFPISRPNLTFSTLTVSNMSPEDSSIYLCSSSAALHGYTFGSGTRLTVV.

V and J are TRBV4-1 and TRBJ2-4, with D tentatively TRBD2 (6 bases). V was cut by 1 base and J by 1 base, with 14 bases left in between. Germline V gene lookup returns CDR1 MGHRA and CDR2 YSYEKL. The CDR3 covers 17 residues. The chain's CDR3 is CASSQGPPRGAKNIQYF. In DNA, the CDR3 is TGCGCCAGCAGCCAAGGGCCCCCTCGGGGGGCCAAAAACATTCAGTACTTC.

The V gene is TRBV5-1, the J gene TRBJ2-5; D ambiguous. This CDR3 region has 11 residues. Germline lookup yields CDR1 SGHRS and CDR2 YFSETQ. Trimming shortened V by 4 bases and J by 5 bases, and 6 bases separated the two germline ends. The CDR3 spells CASSNEETQYF. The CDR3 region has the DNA TGCGCCAGCAGCAATGAGGAGACCCAGTACTTC.

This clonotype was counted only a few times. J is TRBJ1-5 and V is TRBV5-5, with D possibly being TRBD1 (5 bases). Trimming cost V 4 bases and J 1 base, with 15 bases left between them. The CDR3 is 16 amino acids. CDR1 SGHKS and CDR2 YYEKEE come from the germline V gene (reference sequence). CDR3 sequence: CASSLMGGVSNQPQHF. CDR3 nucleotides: TGTGCCAGCAGCCTCATGGGAGGGGTAAGCAATCAGCCCCAGCATTTT.

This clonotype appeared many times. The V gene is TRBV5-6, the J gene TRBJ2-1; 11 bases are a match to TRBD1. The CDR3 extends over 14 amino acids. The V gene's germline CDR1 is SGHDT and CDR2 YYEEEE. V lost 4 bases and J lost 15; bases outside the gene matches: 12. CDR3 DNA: TGTGCCAGCAGCCCGGGACAGGGGGAGGGTCGTCTGTTCTTC. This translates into CASSPGQGEGRLFF.

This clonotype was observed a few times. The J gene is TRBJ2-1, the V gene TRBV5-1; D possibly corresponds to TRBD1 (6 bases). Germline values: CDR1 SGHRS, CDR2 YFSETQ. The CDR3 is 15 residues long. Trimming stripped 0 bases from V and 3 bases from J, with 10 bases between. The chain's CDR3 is CASSLGDTRYNEQFF. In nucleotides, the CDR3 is TGCGCCAGCAGCTTGGGGGACACGCGCTACAATGAGCAGTTCTTC.

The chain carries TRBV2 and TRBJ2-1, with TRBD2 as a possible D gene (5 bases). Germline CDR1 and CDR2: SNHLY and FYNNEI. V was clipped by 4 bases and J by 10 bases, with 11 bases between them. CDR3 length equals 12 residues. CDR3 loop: CASSVSGLEQFF. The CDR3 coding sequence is TGTGCCAGCAGTGTAAGCGGTCTAGAGCAGTTCTTC.